The clone carrying this TCR beta chain appeared once. Random hexamers were used to reverse transcribe an amount of about 0.45 to 1 ug RNA. TCRdb re-called the immunoSEQ multiplex PCR reads through MiXCR, storing one row per CDR3 protein. The sample carries fewer than 80,000 distinct CDR3 sequences, around 94% recorded once. The source of the sample is a study of CD8 T cells in Susac syndrome. Germline CDR1 is SQVTM and CDR2 is ANQGSEA. The CDR3 has 17 residues. Trimming pared 2 bases from V and 4 bases from J, leaving 21 bases between. The chain joins TRBV29-1 to TRBJ2-1, with D perhaps TRBD1 or TRBD2 (5 bases each). The clonotype originates from a human donor with Susac syndrome. Source material: CD8+ T cells from PBMCs. This chain's CDR3 is CSVEKPSGRGRYNEQFF. Written as DNA, the CDR3 is TGCAGCGTTGAAAAGCCCTCGGGAAGGGGCCGTTACAATGAGCAGTTCTTC.